Following are 27 T cell receptor beta chains from one sample sequenced in a study of blood T cell repertoires in COVID-19. Sequencing was performed with immunoSEQ multiplex PCR; in TCRdb, only in-frame clones are kept and a portion is missing. The sample has 88,000 or so clones, approximately 84% seen once. Sequencing used peripheral blood. These receptors all come from a man aged 55 to 69 with acute or convalescent COVID-19.

J is TRBJ2-7 and V is TRBV18, with D possibly TRBD1 on 6 matching bases. CDR1 is KGHSH, CDR2 LQKENI, per germline. Trimming stripped 1 base from V and 3 bases from J, with 7 bases between. The CDR3 has 13 residues. The CDR3 reads CASSPRDNYEQYF. CDR3 in DNA: TGTGCCAGCTCACCACGGGACAACTACGAGCAGTACTTC.

The chain links TRBV28 to TRBJ2-2; 14 bases are a match to TRBD2. The V and J ends lost 5 bases and 7 bases, in that order; junction bases with no gene match: 12. Germline CDR1 MDHEN, CDR2 SYDVKM. The CDR3 spans 18 residues. For the CDR3, the DNA is TGTGCCAGCAGTGTCCCGGGACTAGCGGGAGCGGGTGGCGGGGAGCTGTTTTTT. As protein: CASSVPGLAGAGGGELFF.

The chain combines TRBV29-1 with TRBJ2-3, with TRBD1 identical over 7 bases. Germline values: CDR1 SQVTM, CDR2 ANQGSEA. The V segment lost 2 bases and the J segment 3 bases; nucleotides outside the gene matches: 8. This CDR3 region has 15 residues. CDR3 nucleotide sequence: TGCAGCGTTGAACCCCCAGGGGGTGGGACAGATACGCAGTATTTT. It translates to CSVEPPGGGTDTQYF.

The genes are TRBV11-3 and TRBJ2-5, with TRBD2 identical over 8 bases. The trim removed 3 bases at V and 7 bases at J, leaving 4 bases unmatched. The germline V gene has CDR1 SGHNT and CDR2 YENEEA. The CDR3 extends over 13 amino acids. The CDR3: CASSFVLAGTQYF. CDR3 bases: TGTGCCAGCAGCTTTGTCCTAGCGGGGACCCAGTACTTC.

The chain is built from TRBV11-2 and TRBJ2-5; TRBD1 agrees at 7 bases. Germline assignment: CDR1 SGHAT and CDR2 FQNNGV. Germline trimming cut 2 bases from V and 4 bases from J; bases unmatched to any gene: 7. The CDR3 sequence is 15 residues long. In nucleotides, the CDR3 is TGTGCCAGCAGCTTACGTAGGGGGCGCCGAGAGACCCAGTACTTC. Translation gives CASSLRRGRRETQYF. The variable domain in full, with the rest retrieved from reference TRBV11-2 and TRBJ2-5, is EAGVAQSPRYKIIEKRQSVAFWCNPISGHATLYWYQQILGQGPKLLIQFQNNGVVDDSQLPKDRFSAERLKGVDSTLKIQPAKLEDSAVYLCASSLRRGRRETQYFGPGTRLLVL.

In its sample, this clone was seen once. J is TRBJ1-3 and V is TRBV14, with 7 positions matching TRBD1. The length of the CDR3 is 16 residues. V gave up 4 bases and J gave up 5 bases; unmatched junction bases: 11. Germline V CDR1 and CDR2: SGHDN, FVKESK. DNA of the CDR3: TGTGCCAGCAGCCCCATGACAGGGTTGACGCGAAACACCATATATTTT. It is translated as CASSPMTGLTRNTIYF.

The V and J genes are TRBV6-5 and TRBJ1-2; TRBD1 aligns across 7 bases. The CDR3 loop spans 14 amino acids. J gave up 4 bases and V 6 bases, and 8 bases lay outside the gene matches. Per germline, CDR1 MNHEY and CDR2 SVGAGI. In DNA, the CDR3 is TGTGCCAGCAGCCTAAGACAGGGATTCTATGGCTACACCTTC. It translates to CASSLRQGFYGYTF.

The V gene is TRBV13, the J gene TRBJ2-7, with TRBD1 identical over 7 bases. The CDR3 has 13 amino acids. Trimming at V came to 5 bases and at J to 2 bases, leaving 3 bases not matched to a gene. CDR1 and CDR2 (germline): PRHDT, FYEKMQ (reference sequence). The DNA of the CDR3 is TGTGCCAGCAGCATCGGACAGGCCTACGAGCAGTACTTC. Translation: CASSIGQAYEQYF.

The chain combines TRBV11-3 with TRBJ2-1, with 8 nucleotides matching TRBD2. J lost 14 bases, V lost 5 bases, and 11 bases had no gene match. Germline V gene sequence: CDR1 SGHNT, CDR2 YENEEA. This CDR3 comprises 13 residues. DNA for the CDR3: TGTGCCAGCAGCATCAGCGGGGGCCCCCCAGAGTTCTTC. This encodes CASSISGGPPEFF.

The chain combines TRBV12-5 with TRBJ2-1, with 10 bases fitting TRBD2. Germline V lookup: CDR1 LGHNT, CDR2 FRNRAP. J was trimmed by 4 bases and V by 7 bases; bases with no gene match: 13. The CDR3 is made up of 17 amino acids. In DNA, the CDR3 is TGTGCTAGTGCGGGGTTTACTAGCGGGATAGGTTACAATGAGCAGTTCTTC. This translates into CASAGFTSGIGYNEQFF.

By share of the sample, this clone is medium-sized. This chain connects TRBV9 to TRBJ1-3; D gene uncertain. This CDR3 is built from 19 residues. CDR1 SGDLS and CDR2 YYNGEE come from the germline V gene. Between the trimmed V and J ends, which lost 2 bases and 0 bases, there was a span of 21 bases. CDR3: CASSVSGSHLDYSGNTIYF. CDR3 in DNA: TGTGCCAGCAGCGTTTCCGGGTCGCACCTAGACTACTCTGGAAACACCATATATTTT.

The J gene is TRBJ2-2, the V gene TRBV27; 11 bases map to TRBD2. Trimming cost V 6 bases and J 4 bases; bases outside gene matches: 7. The CDR3 is made up of 16 amino acids. Germline V gives CDR1 MNHEY, CDR2 SMNVEV (reference sequence). The CDR3 spells CASRPLAGGGTGELFF. DNA of the CDR3: TGTGCCAGCAGACCGCTAGCGGGGGGCGGCACCGGGGAGCTGTTTTTT.

The V call is TRBV6-1, the J call TRBJ1-2; the D gene is possibly TRBD1 (5 bases). The CDR3 consists of 15 residues. Germline V gene data show CDR1 as MNHNS and CDR2 as SASEGT. Trimming took 1 base from V and 5 from J, leaving 14 bases between them. CDR3 sequence (DNA): TGTGCCAGCAGTGAAGGGACAAGTCGTGTGTATGGCTACACCTTC. Its translation is CASSEGTSRVYGYTF.

The chain uses TRBV27 and TRBJ1-4; D perhaps matches TRBD1 (5 bases). The CDR3 sequence is 17 residues long. V dropped 4 bases and J dropped 2 bases, with 17 bases sitting between them. In germline, CDR1 is MNHEY, CDR2 SMNVEV (reference sequence). The CDR3 is CASSYLQGALTNEKLFF. CDR3 bases: TGTGCCAGCAGTTATTTACAAGGGGCGCTTACTAATGAAAAACTGTTTTTT. Based on the CDR3 plus reference TRBV27 and TRBJ1-4, the full variable domain is EAQVTQNPRYLITVTGKKLTVTCSQNMNHEYMSWYRQDPGLGLRQIYYSMNVEVTDKGDVPEGYKVSRKEKRNFPLILESPSPNQTSLYFCASSYLQGALTNEKLFFGSGTQLSVL.

This rearrangement joins TRBV7-9 to TRBJ1-1, with D perhaps TRBD1 (5 bases). The germline gives CDR1 SEHNR, CDR2 FQNEAQ (reference sequence). Trimming left V 5 bases short and J 2 bases short, with 15 bases between. The CDR3 has 15 amino acids. The DNA of the CDR3 is TGTGCCAGCAGCAAACTTACAGGTACTAACACTGAAGCTTTCTTT. Protein product: CASSKLTGTNTEAFF.

J is TRBJ1-1 and V is TRBV9, with 7 nucleotides matching TRBD1. CDR1 is SGDLS, CDR2 YYNGEE, per germline. CDR3 length equals 15 residues. The ends lost 4 bases at V and 0 bases at J; junction bases unmatched: 6. The CDR3 protein is CASSMGDRMNTEAFF. CDR3 coding DNA: TGTGCCAGCAGCATGGGGGACAGAATGAACACTGAAGCTTTCTTT. Combining the CDR3 with reference TRBV9 and TRBJ1-1 gives the whole variable domain DSGVTQTPKHLITATGQRVTLRCSPRSGDLSVYWYQQSLDQGLQFLIQYYNGEERAKGNILERFSAQQFPDLHSELNLSSLELGDSALYFCASSMGDRMNTEAFFGQGTRLTVV.

The J gene is TRBJ2-7, the V gene TRBV6-1; maybe TRBD2 (5 bases). Per the germline V gene, CDR1 is MNHNS and CDR2 is SASEGT. CDR3 length: 14 amino acids. Trimming took off 2 bases at V and 1 base at J, with 9 bases between the two ends. CDR3 nucleotides: TGTGCCAGCAGTGAATTTCGGGGTTCCTACGAGCAGTACTTC. Its translation is CASSEFRGSYEQYF.

This sequence joins TRBV9 and TRBJ1-4, with D tentatively TRBD1 (6 bases). Deletions cut 2 bases from V and 5 bases from J, with 16 bases between. In germline, CDR1 is SGDLS, CDR2 YYNGEE. The CDR3 spans 16 residues. The CDR3 loop reads CASSVDWDTQNEKLFF. CDR3 sequence (DNA): TGTGCCAGCAGCGTGGACTGGGACACCCAGAATGAAAAACTGTTTTTT.

This clone has more than one count but fewer than ten. The same CDR3 is also encoded by other DNA sequences in this sample. The V call is TRBV5-5, the J call TRBJ2-4; perhaps TRBD2 as D (6 bases). The CDR3 totals 13 residues. V lost 3 bases to trimming and J lost 8 bases, with 12 bases between them. CDR1 and CDR2 from the germline V gene are SGHKS and YYEKEE (reference sequence). The CDR3 reads CASSSRGGDIQYF. The CDR3 bases are TGTGCCAGCAGCTCCCGAGGCGGGGACATTCAGTACTTC.

The rearrangement joins TRBV12-3 or TRBV12-4 to TRBJ2-5, with TRBD1 as a possible D gene (6 bases). Deletions cut 6 bases from V and 1 base from J, with 9 bases between. This CDR3 is built from 13 residues. The CDR3 here is CASSQGTQETQYF. The CDR3 DNA follows: TGTGCCAGCAGCCAGGGGACCCAAGAGACCCAGTACTTC.

The chain has TRBV18 and TRBJ2-1; D not resolved. The CDR3 covers 15 residues. From germline, CDR1 is KGHSH and CDR2 LQKENI. Trimming took off 2 bases at V and 6 bases at J, with 14 bases between the two ends. The CDR3 nucleotides read TGTGCCAGCTCACCAACCTCGTTAACCAGCAATGAGCAGTTCTTC. Encoded protein: CASSPTSLTSNEQFF.

The V gene is TRBV7-2, the J gene TRBJ1-5; D unresolved. The V and J ends lost 0 bases and 7 bases respectively, with 10 bases between them. The length of the CDR3 is 14 residues. Germline values: CDR1 SGHTA, CDR2 FQGNSA. CDR3 loop: CASSLASLLQPQHF. In DNA, the CDR3 is TGTGCCAGCAGCTTAGCGAGCCTACTACAGCCCCAGCATTTT.

In its sample, this clone ranks as medium-sized. The rearrangement uses TRBV24-1 and TRBJ2-3; D possibly corresponds to TRBD2 (6 bases). In germline, CDR1 is KGHDR, CDR2 SFDVKD. The V gene lost 7 bases and the J gene lost 3 bases, with 13 bases spanning the gap. CDR3 size: 14 residues. The CDR3 DNA reads as TGTGCCACCAGCCAGCGGGTACAAACAGATACGCAGTATTTT. Its protein is CATSQRVQTDTQYF.

The gene calls are TRBV11-2 and TRBJ2-3, with D perhaps TRBD1 (6 bases). There are 16 residues in the CDR3. Deletions cut 5 bases from V and 5 bases from J, with 20 bases between. Germline loops: CDR1 SGHAT, CDR2 FQNNGV. The CDR3 coding sequence is TGTGCCAGCAGCGCGAGGGACAACCAGCCCCGAGATACGCAGTATTTT. This sequence encodes CASSARDNQPRDTQYF.

CDR3 amino acids: CASSTPQGAVETQYF. CDR3 bases: TGTGCCAGCAGTACGCCGCAGGGGGCGGTAGAGACCCAGTACTTC. The V gene is TRBV6-6, the J gene TRBJ2-5; 8 bases match TRBD1. Germline values: CDR1 MNHNY, CDR2 SVGAGI (reference sequence). The V segment lost 5 bases and the J segment 4 bases; nucleotides outside the gene matches: 9. The CDR3 is 15 amino acids.

V is TRBV10-3 and J is TRBJ2-5, with 10 bases that match TRBD2. The CDR3 extends over 17 amino acids. Germline-derived CDR1 and CDR2 are ENHRY and SYGVKD. Germline trimming cut 5 bases from V and 4 bases from J; bases unmatched to any gene: 13. CDR3 sequence reads: CAISTHWGTSDSETQYF. The CDR3 bases are TGTGCCATCAGTACCCACTGGGGGACTAGCGATTCAGAGACCCAGTACTTC.

This clone was found many times. The chain has TRBV12-3 or TRBV12-4 and TRBJ2-7; D unresolved. This CDR3 spans 12 amino acids. Trimming pared 6 bases from V and 3 bases from J, leaving 9 bases between. CDR3 DNA: TGTGCCAGCAGCCGCAGGAACTACGAGCAGTACTTC. Translated: CASSRRNYEQYF.